The 10 T cell receptor beta chains presented below share a single source sample, sequenced in a study of T cell repertoires in cytomegalovirus infection. A single record per CDR3 protein comes from TCRdb applying MiXCR to the reads. The table records roughly 280,000 distinct CDR3 sequences, roughly 9.1% of them present only once. The sample consisted of PBMCs. The receptors derive from a human donor in good health (CMV status not recorded). Some clones in this sample may be carry-over from other donors' samples.

This clonotype was recorded at least ten times. The chain joins TRBV7-2 to TRBJ2-1, with D perhaps given as TRBD1 or TRBD2 (5 bases each). The germline V gene has CDR1 SGHTA and CDR2 FQGNSA. The CDR3 contains 16 residues. Trimming took 7 bases from V and 0 from J, leaving 16 bases between them. Written as DNA, the CDR3 is TGTGCCAGCACCCTCGTCGGGACGAGCTCCTACAATGAGCAGTTCTTC. This encodes CASTLVGTSSYNEQFF.

This clonotype was seen repeatedly, ten times or more. The V and J genes are TRBV7-8 and TRBJ2-7; D possibly matches TRBD1 or TRBD2 (5 bases each). From germline, CDR1 is SGHVS and CDR2 FQNEAQ. Trimming stripped 2 bases from V and 0 bases from J, with 14 bases between. The CDR3 runs 16 residues. DNA of the CDR3: TGTGCCAGCAGCTTATCACGGCAGGGACCCTCCTACGAGCAGTACTTC. Protein product: CASSLSRQGPSYEQYF. The full variable domain, its missing parts supplied by reference TRBV7-8 and TRBJ2-7, is GAGVSQSPRYKVAKRGQDVALRCDPISGHVSLFWYQQALGQGPEFLTYFQNEAQLDKSGLPSDRFFAERPEGSVSTLKIQRTQQEDSAVYLCASSLSRQGPSYEQYFGPGTRLTVT.

The V gene is TRBV19, the J gene TRBJ1-2; tentatively, D is TRBD1 (5 bases). This CDR3 contains 12 residues. The V end was cut by 3 bases, the J end by 8 bases, with 10 bases between. Germline V gene data show CDR1 as LNHDA and CDR2 as SQIVND (reference sequence). As DNA, the CDR3 is TGTGCCAGTAGTATCGACAGCGGGGGCTACACCTTC. Translation gives CASSIDSGGYTF.

The gene calls are TRBV18 and TRBJ2-1, with TRBD2 identical over 8 bases. Germline trimming cut 3 bases from V and 5 bases from J; bases unmatched to any gene: 3. Germline V CDR1 and CDR2: KGHSH, LQKENI. The CDR3 covers 14 residues. CDR3 in DNA: TGTGCCAGCTCACCGCGGGGGGACCACAATGAGCAGTTCTTC. It is translated as CASSPRGDHNEQFF. Using reference TRBV18 and TRBJ2-1 for the parts outside the CDR3, the full variable domain is NAGVMQNPRHLVRRRGQEARLRCSPMKGHSHVYWYRQLPEEGLKFMVYLQKENIIDESGMPKERFSAEFPKEGPSILRIQQVVRGDSAAYFCASSPRGDHNEQFFGPGTRLTVL.

This clonotype was observed many times. V usage is TRBV7-2 and J usage is TRBJ2-5, with TRBD1 matching 8 bases. Trimming took 5 bases from V and 7 from J; bases not matched to a gene: 18. Per the germline V gene, CDR1 is SGHTA and CDR2 is FQGNSA. CDR3 length equals 17 residues. The chain's CDR3 is CASSLGIISGQAATQYF. For the CDR3, the DNA is TGTGCCAGCAGCCTCGGGATAATTTCGGGACAGGCCGCGACCCAGTACTTC.

This clonotype has at least ten counts. This chain uses TRBV20-1 with TRBJ2-5, with TRBD2 matching over 8 bases. The germline V gene has CDR1 DFQATT and CDR2 SNEGSKA (reference sequence). The CDR3 contains 14 residues. V gave up 1 base and J gave up 5 bases; unmatched junction bases: 6. CDR3 in amino acids: CSARASGGRETQYF. The CDR3 bases are TGCAGTGCTAGAGCCAGCGGGGGACGTGAGACCCAGTACTTC.

This clonotype was detected ten times or more. The V and J genes are TRBV7-2 and TRBJ1-1; D call uncertain. Germline assignment: CDR1 SGHTA and CDR2 FQGNSA. Trimming pared 0 bases from V and 1 base from J, leaving 6 bases between. This CDR3 spans 14 amino acids. The CDR3 loop reads CASSLAYGNTEAFF. The CDR3 DNA reads as TGTGCCAGCAGCTTAGCTTACGGGAACACTGAAGCTTTCTTT.

This clonotype was counted many times. The chain employs TRBV7-2 and TRBJ2-3; D not resolved. Germline CDR1 SGHTA, CDR2 FQGNSA. With 2 bases removed from V and 4 bases from J, the gap between germline ends came to 10 bases. This CDR3 has 14 amino acids. In DNA form, the CDR3 reads TGTGCCAGCAGCTTATACAATAACGCAGATACGCAGTATTTT. Residues: CASSLYNNADTQYF.

Many counts were recorded for this clonotype. V gene TRBV7-2 combines with J gene TRBJ1-5; D perhaps matches TRBD1 (5 bases). There are 15 residues in the CDR3. From germline, CDR1 is SGHTA and CDR2 FQGNSA. V dropped 8 bases and J dropped 0 bases, with 14 bases sitting between them. The CDR3 DNA is TGTGCCAGCTCCCCGGGGGATTTTAGCAATCAGCCCCAGCATTTT. Its protein is CASSPGDFSNQPQHF.

This chain links TRBV27 with TRBJ2-3; 8 nucleotides align to TRBD1. CDR1 MNHEY and CDR2 SMNVEV come from the germline V gene (reference sequence). J was trimmed by 3 bases and V by 6 bases; bases with no gene match: 5. This CDR3 is built from 14 residues. The CDR3 DNA is TGTGCCAGCAGACAGGGGGTATGGACAGATACGCAGTATTTT. Its protein product is CASRQGVWTDTQYF.